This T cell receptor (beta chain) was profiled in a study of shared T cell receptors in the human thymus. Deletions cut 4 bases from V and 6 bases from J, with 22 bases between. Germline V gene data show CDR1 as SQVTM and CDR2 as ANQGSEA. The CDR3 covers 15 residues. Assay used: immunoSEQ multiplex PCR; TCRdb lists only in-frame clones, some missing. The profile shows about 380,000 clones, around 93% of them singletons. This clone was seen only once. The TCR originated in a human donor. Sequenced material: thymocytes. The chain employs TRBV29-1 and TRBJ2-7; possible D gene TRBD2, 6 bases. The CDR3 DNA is TGCAGCGTTGGGGGACTGGGGGTTCAGGGAGGCGAGCAGTACTTC. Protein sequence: CSVGGLGVQGGEQYF.